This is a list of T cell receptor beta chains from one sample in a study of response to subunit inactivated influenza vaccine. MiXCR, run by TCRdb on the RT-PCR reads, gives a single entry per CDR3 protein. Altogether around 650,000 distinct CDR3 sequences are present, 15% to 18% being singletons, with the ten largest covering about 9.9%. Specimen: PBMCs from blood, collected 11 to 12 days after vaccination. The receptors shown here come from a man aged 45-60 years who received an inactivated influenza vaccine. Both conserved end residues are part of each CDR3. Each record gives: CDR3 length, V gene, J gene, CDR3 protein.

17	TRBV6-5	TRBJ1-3	CASSPRVTRSSGNTIYF
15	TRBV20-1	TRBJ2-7	CSARDGTSGHYEQYF
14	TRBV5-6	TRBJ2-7	CASSLVVRAYEQYF
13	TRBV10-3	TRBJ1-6	CAISESQGWSLHF
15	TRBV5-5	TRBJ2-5	CASTFGSSTAETQYF
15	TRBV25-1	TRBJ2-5	CASSDLATGQETQYF
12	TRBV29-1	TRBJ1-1	CSARWARTEAFF
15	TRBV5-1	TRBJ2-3	CASSLGPTDTDTQYF
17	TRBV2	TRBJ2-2	CASKDTSGGAYTGELFF
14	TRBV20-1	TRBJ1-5	CSAREPDRAQPQPF
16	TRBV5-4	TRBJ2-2	CASSSLSGRGTGELFF
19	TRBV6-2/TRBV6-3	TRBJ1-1	CASSYRGTPVEGWNTEAFF
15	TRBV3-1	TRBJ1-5	CASSLTGQGGQPQHF
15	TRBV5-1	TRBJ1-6	CASSLWDRDNSPLHF
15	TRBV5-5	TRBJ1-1	CASSPGQGWNTEAFF
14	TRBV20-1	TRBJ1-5	CSAEGASGNQPQHF
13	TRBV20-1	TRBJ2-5	CSASREGIETQYF
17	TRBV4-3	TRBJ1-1	CASSQGGQGVLNTEAFF
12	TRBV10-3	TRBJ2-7	CAISDSGYEQYF
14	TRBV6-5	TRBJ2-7	CASSYLAGGYEQYF
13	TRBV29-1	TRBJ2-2	CSVSGTNTGELFF
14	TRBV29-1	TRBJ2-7	CSAKVDIDTYEQYF
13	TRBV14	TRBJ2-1	CASSRLRMNEQFF
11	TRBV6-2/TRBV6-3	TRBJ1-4	CASRIAEKLFF
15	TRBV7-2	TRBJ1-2	CASSLALGGDYGYTF
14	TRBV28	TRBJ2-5	CASSPGQTQETQYF
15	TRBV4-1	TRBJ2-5	CASSQDQGTYTPQYF
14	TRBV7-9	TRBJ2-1	CASSSTGGSDEQFF
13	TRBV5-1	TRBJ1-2	CASSGGQVYGYTF
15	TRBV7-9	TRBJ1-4	CASSLSQGRVEKLFF
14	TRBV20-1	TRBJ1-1	CSAGGGSMNTEAFF
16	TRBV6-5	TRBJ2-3	CASSFSRDFSTDTQYF
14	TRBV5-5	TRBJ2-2	CASSFTGIPGELFF
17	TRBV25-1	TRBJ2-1	CASSESWGGRSYNEQFF
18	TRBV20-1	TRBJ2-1	CSARDDGVSPGSYNEQFF
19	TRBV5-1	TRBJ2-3	CASSSKSLRPRQITDTQYF
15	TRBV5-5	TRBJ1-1	CASSLWTDMNTEAFF
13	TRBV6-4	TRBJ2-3	CASSETHTDTQYF
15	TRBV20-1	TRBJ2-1	CSARDMAGGGEEQFF